The 3 T cell receptor beta chains reported below all come from one sample, sequenced in a study of shared clonotypes between healthy human individuals. Produced via immunoSEQ multiplex PCR; TCRdb's table is partial and in-frame only. Of hundreds of thousands of clones in the sample, more than 70% are singletons; the top ten hold around 11%. Sequencing was done on a sample of PBMCs. These receptors came from a middle-aged woman in good health. Some clones in this sample may be carry-over from other donors' samples.

The chain joins TRBV9 to TRBJ1-2; D possibly corresponds to TRBD1 (5 bases). The CDR3 spans 15 residues. Germline V gene lookup returns CDR1 SGDLS and CDR2 YYNGEE. V shed 1 base and J shed 1 base, with 11 bases lying between them. DNA of the CDR3: TGTGCCAGCAGCGTATCGGGGGGAGGTAACTATGGCTACACCTTC. Its translation: CASSVSGGGNYGYTF.

This chain joins TRBV5-4 and TRBJ1-2; D unclear. The CDR3 consists of 15 residues. Trimming stripped 0 bases from V and 1 base from J, with 10 bases between. Germline assignment: CDR1 SGHNT and CDR2 YYREEE (reference sequence). CDR3: CASSLVPEYNYGYTF. CDR3 in DNA: TGTGCCAGCAGCTTGGTCCCAGAATATAACTATGGCTACACCTTC. Combining the CDR3 with reference TRBV5-4 and TRBJ1-2 gives the whole variable domain ETGVTQSPTHLIKTRGQQVTLRCSSQSGHNTVSWYQQALGQGPQFIFQYYREEENGRGNFPPRFSGLQFPNYSSELNVNALELDDSALYLCASSLVPEYNYGYTFGSGTRLTVV.

The chain uses TRBV7-2 and TRBJ2-5; 11 positions agree with TRBD2. The DNA end is a closer match to TRBJ2-7, so the J assignment may be wrong. In germline, CDR1 is SGHTA, CDR2 FQGNSA. The CDR3 runs to 15 residues. The CDR3 bases are TGTGCCAGCAGCCCTGACCTAGCGGGAGGTGGCGAGCAGTACTTC. Residues: CASSPDLAGGGEQYF.